Given below is one T cell receptor (beta chain) in context. The junction and the germline gene differ at one end; a read error may be behind it. This record belongs to a study of human T cells and chemical hapten exposure. At the level of the study: Each week of the approximately 24-week study, patients had diphenylcyclopropenone applied to the scalp.

Time point indicated: pre-sensitization, week 0. The treatment denotes: therapeutic diphenylcyclopropenone sensitization with weekly scalp DPC. TCRdb fed the RACE reads into MiXCR, producing one record per CDR3 protein. The sample records about 110,000 distinct CDR3 sequences, 12% being singletons. The material was whole blood, obtained in connection with sensitization to the hapten diphenylcyclopropenone (DPC). The sequence derives from a woman in her 50s with alopecia areata. Some clones in this sample may be carry-over from other donors' samples.

In nucleotides, the CDR3 is TGTGCCAGCTCACCACCGTCCCAGTACTACGAGCTGTACTTC. Encoded protein: CASSPPSQYYELYF. The J gene is TRBJ2-7, the V gene TRBV18; D unclear. The V gene's germline CDR1 is KGHSH and CDR2 LQKENI. The CDR3 totals 14 residues.